This is a list of T cell receptor beta chains from one sample in a study of shared clonotypes between healthy human individuals. The protocol was immunoSEQ multiplex PCR, while the TCRdb copy is restricted to in-frame clones and leaves out a portion. The repertoire holds over a million clones, with more than 75% as singletons. Source material: memory CD4+ T cells from PBMCs. These receptor sequences come from a man aged 18 to 35 in good health. Some clones in this sample may be carry-over from other donors' samples. The CDR3 runs from the conserved cysteine through the conserved F or W. Each record gives: D gene, V gene, CDR3 length, clone size, J gene, CDR3 protein, CDR3 DNA. D genes are given only for firm matches. Clone size is not always given. Where it is, it says once, few, many or a class for expanded clones.

>-|TRBV9|15|-|TRBJ2-1
CASSVTGQGGNEQFF
TGTGCCAGCAGCGTAACCGGACAGGGAGGGAATGAGCAGTTCTTC
>-|TRBV5-4|15|-|TRBJ1-3
CASSPNIGSGNTIYF
TGTGCCAGCAGCCCCAACATTGGCTCTGGAAACACCATATATTTT
>TRBD1|TRBV28|15|-|TRBJ1-4
CASSWGGQGNEKLFF
TGTGCCAGCAGTTGGGGAGGACAGGGGAACGAAAAACTGTTTTTT
>-|TRBV14|16|once|TRBJ1-2
CASSQAGASTLYGYTF
TGTGCCAGCAGCCAAGCCGGGGCGTCAACGCTGTATGGCTACACCTTC
>TRBD2|TRBV2|12|-|TRBJ2-1
CASKRENNEQFF
TGTGCCAGCAAGCGGGAAAACAATGAGCAGTTCTTC
>-|TRBV29-1|14|-|TRBJ1-4
CSVEEGATREKLFF
TGCAGCGTTGAAGAGGGGGCTACCAGGGAAAAACTGTTTTTT
>TRBD1|TRBV6-4|12|-|TRBJ1-2
CASRTPGGGYTF
TGTGCCAGCAGGACCCCAGGGGGAGGCTACACCTTC
>-|TRBV7-9|13|-|TRBJ2-7
CASSLGPPGEQYF
TGTGCCAGCAGCTTAGGCCCACCGGGCGAGCAGTACTTC
>-|TRBV5-1|16|-|TRBJ1-2
CASSFNALTANYGYTF
TGCGCCAGCAGCTTTAACGCTCTGACAGCTAACTATGGCTACACCTTC
>-|TRBV30|14|-|TRBJ2-3
CAWSVGLGADTQYF
TGTGCCTGGAGTGTAGGGCTAGGGGCAGATACGCAGTATTTT
>TRBD1|TRBV5-1|14|-|TRBJ2-5
CASRSGTGGEEQYF
TGCGCCAGCAGATCCGGGACAGGGGGAGAGGAGCAGTACTTC
>TRBD1|TRBV7-3|14|-|TRBJ2-5
CASSSTGGLETQYF
TGTGCCAGCAGCTCTACAGGGGGCCTAGAGACCCAGTACTTC
>-|TRBV11-2|16|once|TRBJ2-3
CASSSPGTVSTDTQYF
TGTGCCAGCAGCTCACCGGGGACGGTTAGCACAGATACGCAGTATTTT
>-|TRBV18|16|once|TRBJ2-2
CASSPQAGLGAGELFF
TGTGCCAGCTCACCACAAGCAGGGCTCGGTGCCGGGGAGCTGTTTTTT
>-|TRBV2|13|-|TRBJ2-3
CASREIRGGTQYF
TGTGCCAGCAGGGAGATCAGAGGTGGTACGCAGTATTTT
>-|TRBV29-1|11|-|TRBJ2-2
CSVERWGELFF
TGCAGCGTTGAACGTTGGGGGGAGCTGTTTTTT
>-|TRBV7-9|11|-|TRBJ1-2
CASSLSGGYTF
TGTGCCAGCAGCTTATCCGGTGGCTACACCTTC
>-|TRBV27|14|-|TRBJ2-3
CASRVSGASDTQYF
TGTGCCAGCAGAGTAAGTGGGGCATCAGATACGCAGTATTTT
>TRBD2|TRBV7-3|17|-|TRBJ2-1
CASSLVAGTSLVHEQFF
TGTGCCAGCAGCTTAGTTGCCGGGACTAGCCTCGTGCATGAGCAGTTCTTC
>TRBD1|TRBV18|16|-|TRBJ2-1
CASSPKGDRAGNEQFF
TGTGCCAGCTCACCAAAGGGTGACAGGGCAGGCAATGAGCAGTTCTTC
>TRBD1|TRBV28|14|-|TRBJ2-5
CASSLRTGQETQYF
TGTGCCAGCAGTTTGAGGACAGGCCAAGAGACCCAGTACTTC
>-|TRBV5-4|15|-|TRBJ2-5
CASSPSKPTRETQYF
TGTGCCAGCAGCCCCTCCAAGCCCACCAGAGAGACCCAGTACTTC
>TRBD1|TRBV5-1|15|-|TRBJ1-4
CASSLTGVTNEKLFF
TGCGCCAGCAGCCTGACAGGGGTTACTAATGAAAAACTGTTTTTT
>-|TRBV2|15|-|TRBJ1-3
CASSPSRGAGNTIYF
TGTGCCAGCAGCCCTAGCCGGGGTGCAGGAAACACCATATATTTT
>-|TRBV6-1|13|-|TRBJ1-4
CASSESPVQKLFF
TGTGCCAGCAGTGAATCCCCCGTACAAAAACTGTTTTTT
>TRBD1|TRBV28|15|few|TRBJ1-5
CASKRDREGNQPQHF
TGTGCCAGCAAGAGGGACAGGGAGGGCAATCAGCCCCAGCATTTT
>-|TRBV18|13|-|TRBJ1-5
CASSPSSEQPQHF
TGTGCCAGCTCACCAAGCAGCGAACAGCCCCAGCATTTT
>-|TRBV28|11|-|TRBJ1-2
CATARRYGYTF
TGTGCCACGGCCCGAAGATATGGCTACACCTTC